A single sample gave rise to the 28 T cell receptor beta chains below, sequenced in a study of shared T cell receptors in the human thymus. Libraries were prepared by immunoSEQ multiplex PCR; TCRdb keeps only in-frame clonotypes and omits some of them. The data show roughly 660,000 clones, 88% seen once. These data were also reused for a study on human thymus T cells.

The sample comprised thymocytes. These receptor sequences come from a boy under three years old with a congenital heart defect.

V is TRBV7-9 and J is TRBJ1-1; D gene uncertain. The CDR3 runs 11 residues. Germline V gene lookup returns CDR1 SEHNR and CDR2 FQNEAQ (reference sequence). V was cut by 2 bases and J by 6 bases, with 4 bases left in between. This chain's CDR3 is CASSLTAEAFF. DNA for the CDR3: TGTGCCAGCAGCTTAACGGCTGAAGCTTTCTTT.

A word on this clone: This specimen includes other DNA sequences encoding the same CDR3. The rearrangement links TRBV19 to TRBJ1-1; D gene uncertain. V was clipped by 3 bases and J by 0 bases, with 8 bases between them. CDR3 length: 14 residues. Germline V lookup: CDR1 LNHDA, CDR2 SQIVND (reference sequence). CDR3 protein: CASSIPGLNTEAFF. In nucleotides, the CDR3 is TGTGCCAGTAGTATCCCAGGTCTGAACACTGAAGCTTTCTTT.

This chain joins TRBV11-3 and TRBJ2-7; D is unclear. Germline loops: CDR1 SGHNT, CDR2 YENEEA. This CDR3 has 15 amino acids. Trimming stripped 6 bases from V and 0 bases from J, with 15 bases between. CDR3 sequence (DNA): TGTGCCAGCAGTCACTGGCAGTCGGGCTCCTACGAGCAGTACTTC. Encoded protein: CASSHWQSGSYEQYF.

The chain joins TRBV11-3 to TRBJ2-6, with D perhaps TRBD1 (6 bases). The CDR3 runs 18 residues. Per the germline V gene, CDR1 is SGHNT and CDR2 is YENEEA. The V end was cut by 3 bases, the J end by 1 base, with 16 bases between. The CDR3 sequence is CASSFPAGALSGANVLTF. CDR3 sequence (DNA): TGTGCCAGCAGCTTCCCTGCAGGGGCCCTGTCTGGGGCCAACGTCCTGACTTTC.

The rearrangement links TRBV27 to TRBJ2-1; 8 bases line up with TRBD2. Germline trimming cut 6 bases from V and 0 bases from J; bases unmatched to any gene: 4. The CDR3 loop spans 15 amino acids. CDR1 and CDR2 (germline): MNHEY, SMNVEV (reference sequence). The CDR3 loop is CASRMSGSSYNEQFF. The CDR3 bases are TGTGCCAGCAGAATGAGCGGGAGCTCCTACAATGAGCAGTTCTTC.

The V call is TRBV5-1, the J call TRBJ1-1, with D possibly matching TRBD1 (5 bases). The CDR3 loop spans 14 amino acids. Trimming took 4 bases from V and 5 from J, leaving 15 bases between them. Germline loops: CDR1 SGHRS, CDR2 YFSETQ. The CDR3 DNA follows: TGCGCCAGCAGCATCTCTAAGGGGCCAACTGAAGCTTTCTTT. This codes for CASSISKGPTEAFF.

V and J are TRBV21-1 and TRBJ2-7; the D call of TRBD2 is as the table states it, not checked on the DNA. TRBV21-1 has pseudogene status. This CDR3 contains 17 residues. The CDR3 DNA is TGTGCCAGCATCCCTCTGACCGGGACTAGCGGGAGGGACGAGCAGTACTTC. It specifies CASIPLTGTSGRDEQYF.

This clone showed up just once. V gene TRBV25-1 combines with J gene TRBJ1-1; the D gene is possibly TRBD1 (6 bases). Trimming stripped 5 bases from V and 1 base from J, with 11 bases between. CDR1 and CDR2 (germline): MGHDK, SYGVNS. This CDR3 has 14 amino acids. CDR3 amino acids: CASSPHRENTEAFF. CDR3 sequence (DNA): TGTGCCAGCAGTCCTCACAGGGAGAACACTGAAGCTTTCTTT.

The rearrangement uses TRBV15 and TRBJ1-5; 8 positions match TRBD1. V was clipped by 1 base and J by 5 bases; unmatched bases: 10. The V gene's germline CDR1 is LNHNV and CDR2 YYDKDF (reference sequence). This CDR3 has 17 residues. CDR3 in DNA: TGTGCCACCAGCAGAGCTCCGTGGGACAGGCAACATCAGCCCCAGCATTTT. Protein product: CATSRAPWDRQHQPQHF. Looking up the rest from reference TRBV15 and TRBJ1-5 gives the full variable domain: DAMVIQNPRYQVTQFGKPVTLSCSQTLNHNVMYWYQQKSSQAPKLLFHYYDKDFNNEADTPDNFQSRRPNTSFCFLDIRSPGLGDTAMYLCATSRAPWDRQHQPQHFGDGTRLSIL.

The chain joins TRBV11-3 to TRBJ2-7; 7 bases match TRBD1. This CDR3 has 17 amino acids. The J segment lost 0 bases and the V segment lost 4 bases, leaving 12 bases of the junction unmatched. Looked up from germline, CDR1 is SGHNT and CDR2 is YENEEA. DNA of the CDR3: TGTGCCAGCAGCTCCAATAAGACAGGGTTGAGCTCCTACGAGCAGTACTTC. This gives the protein CASSSNKTGLSSYEQYF. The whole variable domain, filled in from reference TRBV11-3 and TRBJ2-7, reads EAGVVQSPRYKIIEKKQPVAFWCNPISGHNTLYWYLQNLGQGPELLIRYENEEAVDDSQLPKDRFSAERLKGVDSTLKIQPAELGDSAVYLCASSSNKTGLSSYEQYFGPGTRLTVT.

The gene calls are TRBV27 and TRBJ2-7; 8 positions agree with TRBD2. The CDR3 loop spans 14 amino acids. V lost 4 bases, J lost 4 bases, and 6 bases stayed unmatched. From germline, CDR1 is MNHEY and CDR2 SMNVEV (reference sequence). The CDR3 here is CASSSGGGLYEQYF. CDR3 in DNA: TGTGCCAGCAGTTCGGGAGGGGGTCTGTACGAGCAGTACTTC.

CDR3 in amino acids: CASSWGLAGSGEQYF. The CDR3 bases are TGTGCCAGCAGCTGGGGACTAGCGGGATCTGGGGAGCAGTACTTC. The rearrangement joins TRBV7-2 to TRBJ2-7; 13 bases align to TRBD2. V lost 4 bases, J lost 7 bases, and 7 bases stayed unmatched. The CDR3 totals 15 residues. In germline, CDR1 is SGHTA, CDR2 FQGNSA.

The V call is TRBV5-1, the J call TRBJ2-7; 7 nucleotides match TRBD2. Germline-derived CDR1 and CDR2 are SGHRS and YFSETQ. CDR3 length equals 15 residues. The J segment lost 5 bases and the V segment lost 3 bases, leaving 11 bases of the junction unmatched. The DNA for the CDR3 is TGCGCCAGCAGCTCCCCTGGGGGAGGGCCCCACGAGCAGTACTTC. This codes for CASSSPGGGPHEQYF.

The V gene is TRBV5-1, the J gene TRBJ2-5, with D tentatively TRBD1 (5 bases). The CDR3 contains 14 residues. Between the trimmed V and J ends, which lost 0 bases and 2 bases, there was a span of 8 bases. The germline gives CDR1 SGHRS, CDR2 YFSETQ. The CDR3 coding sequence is TGCGCCAGCAGCTTGGCCAGGGATCAAGAGACCCAGTACTTC. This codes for CASSLARDQETQYF.

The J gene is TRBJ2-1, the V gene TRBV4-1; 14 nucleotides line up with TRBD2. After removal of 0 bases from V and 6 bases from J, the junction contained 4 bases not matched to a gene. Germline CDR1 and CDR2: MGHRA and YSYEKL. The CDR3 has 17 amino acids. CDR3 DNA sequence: TGCGCCAGCAGCCAAGATCCCGGGACTAGCGGGAGCAATGAGCAGTTCTTC. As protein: CASSQDPGTSGSNEQFF.

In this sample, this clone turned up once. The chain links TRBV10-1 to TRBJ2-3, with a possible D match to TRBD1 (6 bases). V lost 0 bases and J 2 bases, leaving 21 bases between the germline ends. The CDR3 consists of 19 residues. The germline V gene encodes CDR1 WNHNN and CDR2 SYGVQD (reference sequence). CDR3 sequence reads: CASSESSPGEVSITDTQYF. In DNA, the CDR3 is TGCGCCAGCAGTGAGTCGTCGCCAGGGGAAGTATCAATCACAGATACGCAGTATTTT.

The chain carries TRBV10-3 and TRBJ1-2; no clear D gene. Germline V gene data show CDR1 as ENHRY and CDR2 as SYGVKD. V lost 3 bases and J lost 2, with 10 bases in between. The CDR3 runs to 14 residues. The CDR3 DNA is TGTGCCATCAGTGATATGGGCAGAAACTATGGCTACACCTTC. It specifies CAISDMGRNYGYTF.

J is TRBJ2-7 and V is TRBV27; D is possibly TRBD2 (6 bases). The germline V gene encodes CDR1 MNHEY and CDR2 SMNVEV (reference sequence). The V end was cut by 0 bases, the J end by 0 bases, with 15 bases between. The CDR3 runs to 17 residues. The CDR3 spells CASSLSWLSGYSYEQYF. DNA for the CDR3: TGTGCCAGCAGTTTATCGTGGCTTAGCGGATACTCCTACGAGCAGTACTTC.

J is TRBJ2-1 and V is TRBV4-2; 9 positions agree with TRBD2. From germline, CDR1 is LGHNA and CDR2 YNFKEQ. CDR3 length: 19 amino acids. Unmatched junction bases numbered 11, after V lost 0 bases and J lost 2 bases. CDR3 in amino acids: CASSQDGSREGMAYNEQFF. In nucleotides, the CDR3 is TGTGCCAGCAGCCAAGATGGGTCGCGGGAGGGGATGGCCTACAATGAGCAGTTCTTC.

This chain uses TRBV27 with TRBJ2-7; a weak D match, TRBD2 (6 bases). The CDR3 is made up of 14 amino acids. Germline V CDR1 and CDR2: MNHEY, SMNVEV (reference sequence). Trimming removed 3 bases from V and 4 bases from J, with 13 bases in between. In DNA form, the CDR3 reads TGTGCCAGCAGTTTCATTCGGGAGAAGTACGAGCAGTACTTC. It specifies CASSFIREKYEQYF.

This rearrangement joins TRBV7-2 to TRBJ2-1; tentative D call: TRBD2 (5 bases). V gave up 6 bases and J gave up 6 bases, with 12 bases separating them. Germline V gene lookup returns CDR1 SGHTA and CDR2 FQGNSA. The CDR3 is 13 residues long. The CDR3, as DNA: TGTGCCAGCAGGGTGGAGGACCCCAATGAGCAGTTCTTC. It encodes CASRVEDPNEQFF.

This CDR3 reads CASSTPGYQETQYF. The CDR3 region has the DNA TGTGCCAGCAGCACCCCGGGATACCAAGAGACCCAGTACTTC. The rearrangement links TRBV9 to TRBJ2-5; the D gene is possibly TRBD2 (5 bases). V was shortened by 4 bases and J by 0 bases, with 10 bases between the two germline ends. The CDR3 runs to 14 residues. Germline V CDR1 and CDR2: SGDLS, YYNGEE.

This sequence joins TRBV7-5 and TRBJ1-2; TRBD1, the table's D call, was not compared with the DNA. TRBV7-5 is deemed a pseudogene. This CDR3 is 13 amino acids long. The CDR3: CVRSLGTGRGYTF. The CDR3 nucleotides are TGTGTCAGAAGCCTCGGGACAGGGAGAGGCTACACCTTC.

CDR3 sequence: CASSFSQNYGYTF. The CDR3 DNA reads TGTGCCAGCAGCTTCTCACAGAACTATGGCTACACCTTC. This sequence joins TRBV11-1 and TRBJ1-2; D unclear. Between the trimmed V and J ends, which lost 3 bases and 2 bases, there was a span of 7 bases. The CDR3 extends over 13 amino acids. Germline assignment: CDR1 SGHAT and CDR2 FQDESV (reference sequence).

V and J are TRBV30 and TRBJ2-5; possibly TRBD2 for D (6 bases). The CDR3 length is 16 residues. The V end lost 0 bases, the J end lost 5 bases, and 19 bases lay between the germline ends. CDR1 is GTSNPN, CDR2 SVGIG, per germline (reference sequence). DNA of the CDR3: TGTGCCTGGAGTGTGGGGTTAGGAGGGATCGGGGAGACCCAGTACTTC. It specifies CAWSVGLGGIGETQYF. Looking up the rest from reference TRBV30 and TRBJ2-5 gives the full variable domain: SQTIHQWPATLVQPVGSPLSLECTVEGTSNPNLYWYRQAAGRGLQLLFYSVGIGQISSEVPQNLSASRPQDRQFILSSKKLLLSDSGFYLCAWSVGLGGIGETQYFGPGTRLLVL.

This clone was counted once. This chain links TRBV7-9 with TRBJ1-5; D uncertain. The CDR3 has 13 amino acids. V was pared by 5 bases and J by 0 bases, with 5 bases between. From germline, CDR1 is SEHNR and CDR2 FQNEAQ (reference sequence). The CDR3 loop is CASSPGSNQPQHF. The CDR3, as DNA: TGTGCCAGCAGCCCGGGTAGCAATCAGCCCCAGCATTTT.

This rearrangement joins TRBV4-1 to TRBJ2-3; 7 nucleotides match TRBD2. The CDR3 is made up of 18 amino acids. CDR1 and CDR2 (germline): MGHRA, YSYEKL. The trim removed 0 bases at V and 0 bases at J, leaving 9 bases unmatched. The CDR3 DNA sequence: TGCGCCAGCAGCCAAGATCGTGCTAGCGGTACTAGCACAGATACGCAGTATTTT. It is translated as CASSQDRASGTSTDTQYF.

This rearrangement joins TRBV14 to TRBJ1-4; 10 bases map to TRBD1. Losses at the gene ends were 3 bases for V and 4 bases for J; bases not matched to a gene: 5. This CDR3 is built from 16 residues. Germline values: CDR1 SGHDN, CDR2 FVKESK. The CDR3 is CASSQARTGGNEKLFF. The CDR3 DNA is TGTGCCAGCAGCCAGGCCCGGACAGGGGGTAATGAAAAACTGTTTTTT.